A single sample gave rise to the 2 T cell receptor beta chains below, sequenced in a study of regulatory T cells in long-lasting Graves disease (dated by TCRdb to the early 2020s). Taken with the paper, the label for time point translates to: newly diagnosed GD, antithyroid drugs for less than 3 months. For both TCR sequencing and RNA sequencing, RNA was extracted from PBMCs using TRIzol. The library was prepared using multiplex PCR. The instrument given in TCRdb is Illumina HiSeq 4000. To build TCR beta libraries, CDR3 regions were amplified by Arm-PCR using iRepertoire HTBI primers. TCRdb trimmed the raw reads at Q25, called clones with MiXCR and kept productive beta chains. CDR3 protein duplicates are merged, each entry listing the most common genes and DNA. In this sample the table shows about 500,000 distinct CDR3 sequences, around 15% of which occur a single time. The leading ten clones occupy more than 9% of the sample.

This same sample was also part of a study on T cells in Graves' hyperthyroidism and ophthalmopathy.

The material sequenced was peripheral blood mononuclear cells (PBMCs), taken at new diagnosis, from a patient treated with antithyroid drugs. All receptors derive from a man aged 35 to 55 with Graves disease. Donor details come from another sample of the same person, matched by shared clones.

This CDR3 reads CASSFSTGEETQYF. The DNA of the CDR3 is TGTGCCAGCAGCTTCTCTACGGGTGAAGAGACCCAGTACTTC. The V and J genes are TRBV11-3 and TRBJ2-5, with unresolved D. Looked up from germline, CDR1 is SGHNT and CDR2 is YENEEA. Deletions cut 3 bases from V and 3 bases from J, with 11 bases between. The CDR3 length is 14 residues. Combining the CDR3 with reference TRBV11-3 and TRBJ2-5 gives the whole variable domain EAGVVQSPRYKIIEKKQPVAFWCNPISGHNTLYWYLQNLGQGPELLIRYENEEAVDDSQLPKDRFSAERLKGVDSTLKIQPAELGDSAVYLCASSFSTGEETQYFGPGTRLLVL.

As to this clonotype: Being one base from a much bigger clone, this may be a read error. This sequence joins TRBV10-3 and TRBJ2-3; 11 bases are a match to TRBD2. CDR1 and CDR2 from the germline V gene are ENHRY and SYGVKD. The CDR3 consists of 15 residues. The V segment lost 4 bases and the J segment 0 bases; nucleotides outside the gene matches: 0. For the CDR3, the DNA is TGTGCCATCAGTGGGACTAGCGGGAGCACAGATACGCAGTATTTT. Protein sequence: CAISGTSGSTDTQYF.